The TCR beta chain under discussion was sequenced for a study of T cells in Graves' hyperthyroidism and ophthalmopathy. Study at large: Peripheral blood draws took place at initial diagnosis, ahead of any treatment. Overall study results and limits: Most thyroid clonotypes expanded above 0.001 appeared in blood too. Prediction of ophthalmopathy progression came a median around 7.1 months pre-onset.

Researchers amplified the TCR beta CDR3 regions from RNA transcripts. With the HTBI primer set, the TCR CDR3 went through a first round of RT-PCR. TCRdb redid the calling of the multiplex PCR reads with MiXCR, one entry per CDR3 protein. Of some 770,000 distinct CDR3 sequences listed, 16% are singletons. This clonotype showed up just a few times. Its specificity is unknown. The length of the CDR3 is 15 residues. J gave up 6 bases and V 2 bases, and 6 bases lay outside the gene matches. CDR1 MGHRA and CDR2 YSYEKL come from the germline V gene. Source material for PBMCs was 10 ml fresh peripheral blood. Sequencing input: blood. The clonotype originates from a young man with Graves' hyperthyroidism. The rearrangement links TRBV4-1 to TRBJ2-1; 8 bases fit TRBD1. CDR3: CASSQRRGPGNEQFF. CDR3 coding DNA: TGCGCCAGCAGCCAACGCAGGGGGCCCGGCAATGAGCAGTTCTTC.